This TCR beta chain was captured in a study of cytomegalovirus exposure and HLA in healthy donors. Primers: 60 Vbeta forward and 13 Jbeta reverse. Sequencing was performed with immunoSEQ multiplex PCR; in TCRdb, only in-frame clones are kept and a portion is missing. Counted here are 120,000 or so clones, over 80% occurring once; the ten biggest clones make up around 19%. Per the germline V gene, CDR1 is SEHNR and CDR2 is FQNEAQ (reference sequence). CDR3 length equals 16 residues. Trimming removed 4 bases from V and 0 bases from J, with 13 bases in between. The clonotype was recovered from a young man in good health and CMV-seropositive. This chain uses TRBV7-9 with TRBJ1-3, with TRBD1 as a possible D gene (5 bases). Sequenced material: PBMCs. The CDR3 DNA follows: TGTGCCAGCAGCTCCTCCAGGGCCGACTCTGGAAACACCATATATTTT. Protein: CASSSSRADSGNTIYF.